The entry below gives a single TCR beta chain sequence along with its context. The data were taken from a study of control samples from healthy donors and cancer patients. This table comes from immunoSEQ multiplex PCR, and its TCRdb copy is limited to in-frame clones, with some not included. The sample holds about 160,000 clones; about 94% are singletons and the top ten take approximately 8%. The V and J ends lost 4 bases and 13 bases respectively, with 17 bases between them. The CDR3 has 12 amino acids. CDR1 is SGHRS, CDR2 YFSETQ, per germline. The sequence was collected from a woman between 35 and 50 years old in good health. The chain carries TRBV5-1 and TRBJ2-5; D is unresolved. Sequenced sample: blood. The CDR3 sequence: CASSVSQEHPYF. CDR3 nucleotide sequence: TGCGCCAGCAGCGTGTCTCAGGAGCACCCGTACTTC.